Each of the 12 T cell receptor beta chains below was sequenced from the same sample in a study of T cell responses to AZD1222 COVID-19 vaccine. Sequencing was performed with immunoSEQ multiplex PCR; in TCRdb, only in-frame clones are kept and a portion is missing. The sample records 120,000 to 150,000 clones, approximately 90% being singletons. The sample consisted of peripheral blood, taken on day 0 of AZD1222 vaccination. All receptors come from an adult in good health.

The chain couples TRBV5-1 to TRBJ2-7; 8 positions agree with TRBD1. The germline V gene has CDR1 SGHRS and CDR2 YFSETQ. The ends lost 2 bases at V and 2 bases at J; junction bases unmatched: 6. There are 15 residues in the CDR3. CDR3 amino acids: CASSFVGTGPYEQYF. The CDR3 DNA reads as TGCGCCAGCAGCTTCGTCGGGACAGGCCCCTACGAGCAGTACTTC.

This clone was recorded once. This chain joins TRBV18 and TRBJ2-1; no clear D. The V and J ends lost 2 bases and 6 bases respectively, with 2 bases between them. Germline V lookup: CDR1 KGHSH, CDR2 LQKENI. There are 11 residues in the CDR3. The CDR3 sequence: CASSPVNEQFF. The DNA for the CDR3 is TGTGCCAGCTCACCAGTCAATGAGCAGTTCTTC. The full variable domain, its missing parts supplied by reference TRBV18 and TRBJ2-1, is NAGVMQNPRHLVRRRGQEARLRCSPMKGHSHVYWYRQLPEEGLKFMVYLQKENIIDESGMPKERFSAEFPKEGPSILRIQQVVRGDSAAYFCASSPVNEQFFGPGTRLTVL.

DNA of the CDR3: TGTGCCAGCAGTGGAACACAGCACCCTAGTATTAACTATGGCTACACCTTC. It yields the protein CASSGTQHPSINYGYTF. This chain links TRBV6-1 with TRBJ1-2; D unclear. Germline lookup yields CDR1 MNHNS and CDR2 SASEGT. This CDR3 comprises 17 residues. The V and J ends lost 4 bases and 1 base respectively, with 19 bases between them.

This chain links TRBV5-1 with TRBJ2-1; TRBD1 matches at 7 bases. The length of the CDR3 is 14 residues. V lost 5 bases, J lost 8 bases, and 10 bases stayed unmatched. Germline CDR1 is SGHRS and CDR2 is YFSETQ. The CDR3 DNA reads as TGCGCCAGCAGGCCGGGACAGTCGTTTGATGAGCAGTTCTTC. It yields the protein CASRPGQSFDEQFF.

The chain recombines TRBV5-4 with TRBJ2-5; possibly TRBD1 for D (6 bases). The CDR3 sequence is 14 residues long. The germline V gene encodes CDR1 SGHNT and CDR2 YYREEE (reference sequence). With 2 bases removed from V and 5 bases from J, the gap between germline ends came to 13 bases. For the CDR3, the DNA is TGTGCCAGCAGCTTTTCAGGGGCGGTGGAGACCCAGTACTTC. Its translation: CASSFSGAVETQYF.

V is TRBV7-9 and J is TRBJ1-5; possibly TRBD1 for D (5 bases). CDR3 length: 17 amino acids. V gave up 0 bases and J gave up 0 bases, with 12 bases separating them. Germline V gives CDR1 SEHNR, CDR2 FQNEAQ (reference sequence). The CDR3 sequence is CASSLAPGKNSNQPQHF. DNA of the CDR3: TGTGCCAGCAGCTTAGCGCCAGGGAAAAATAGCAATCAGCCCCAGCATTTT.

The CDR3 is CASSPSDLSNQPQHF. The CDR3 nucleotides are TGTGCCAGCAGCCCCTCGGACCTTAGCAATCAGCCCCAGCATTTT. This rearrangement joins TRBV3-1 (or the pseudogene TRBV3-2) to TRBJ1-5; D call uncertain. The V end was cut by 4 bases, the J end by 0 bases, with 10 bases between. This CDR3 has 15 residues. CDR1 is LGHDT and CDR2 is YNNKEL in the germline V gene (reference sequence).

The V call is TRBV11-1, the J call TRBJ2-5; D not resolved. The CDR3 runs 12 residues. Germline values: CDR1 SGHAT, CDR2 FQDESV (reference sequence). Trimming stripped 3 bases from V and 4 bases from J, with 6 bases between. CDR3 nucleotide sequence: TGTGCCAGCAGCTTGGAAGGAGAGACCCAGTACTTC. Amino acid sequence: CASSLEGETQYF.

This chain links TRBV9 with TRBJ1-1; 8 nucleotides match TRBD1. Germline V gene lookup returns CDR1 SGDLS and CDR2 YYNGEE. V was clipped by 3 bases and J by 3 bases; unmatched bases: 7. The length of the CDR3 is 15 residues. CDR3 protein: CASSASGGADTEAFF. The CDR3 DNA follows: TGTGCCAGCAGCGCCTCAGGGGGCGCGGACACTGAAGCTTTCTTT.

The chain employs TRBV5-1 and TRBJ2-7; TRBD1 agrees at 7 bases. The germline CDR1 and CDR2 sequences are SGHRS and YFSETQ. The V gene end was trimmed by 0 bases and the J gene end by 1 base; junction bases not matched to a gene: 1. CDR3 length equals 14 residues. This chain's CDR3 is CASSLGRGSYEQYF. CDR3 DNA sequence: TGCGCCAGCAGCTTGGGCAGGGGGTCCTACGAGCAGTACTTC. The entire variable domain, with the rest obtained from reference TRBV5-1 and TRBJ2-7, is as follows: KAGVTQTPRYLIKTRGQQVTLSCSPISGHRSVSWYQQTPGQGLQFLFEYFSETQRNKGNFPGRFSGRQFSNSRSEMNVSTLELGDSALYLCASSLGRGSYEQYFGPGTRLTVT.

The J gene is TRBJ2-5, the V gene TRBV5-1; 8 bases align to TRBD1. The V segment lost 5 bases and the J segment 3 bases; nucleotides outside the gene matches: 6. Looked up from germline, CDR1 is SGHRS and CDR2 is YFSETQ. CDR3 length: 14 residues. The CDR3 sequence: CASSYQQGEETQYF. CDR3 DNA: TGCGCCAGCAGTTATCAACAGGGGGAAGAGACCCAGTACTTC.

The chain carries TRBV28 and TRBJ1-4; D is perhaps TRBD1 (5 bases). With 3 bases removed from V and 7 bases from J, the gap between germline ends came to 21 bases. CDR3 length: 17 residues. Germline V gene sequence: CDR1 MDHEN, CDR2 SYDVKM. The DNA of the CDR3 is TGTGCCAGCAGTTTTCGATCAGGGAGGGATAGGTTTGAAAAACTGTTTTTT. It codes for CASSFRSGRDRFEKLFF.